The 11 T cell receptor beta chains below were found in one sample sequenced in a study of shared clonotypes between healthy human individuals. Method: immunoSEQ multiplex PCR; TCRdb's copy keeps in-frame clones and lacks some. The sample holds roughly 1,000,000 clones, about 80% seen once. The sample comprised memory CD4+ T cells from PBMCs. The subset denotes: CD45RA-negative fraction. These receptors were collected from a man younger than 35 in good health. Some clones in this sample may be carry-over from other donors' samples.

Only one count was recorded for this clone. The chain is built from TRBV27 and TRBJ2-3, with TRBD2 matching 9 bases. V was pared by 6 bases and J by 6 bases, with 7 bases of the junction left unmatched. Looked up from germline, CDR1 is MNHEY and CDR2 is SMNVEV (reference sequence). The CDR3 covers 14 residues. The CDR3, as DNA: TGTGCCAGCAGCATCGGACTAGCGATGGATACGCAGTATTTT. Its protein product is CASSIGLAMDTQYF.

The chain employs TRBV6-1 and TRBJ1-4; D gene unclear. CDR3 length equals 17 residues. Germline V gene sequence: CDR1 MNHNS, CDR2 SASEGT. With 3 bases removed from V and 8 bases from J, the gap between germline ends came to 22 bases. CDR3 DNA: TGTGCCAGCAGTGAGCTCTGGGTCGCTGGGGATTTGGAAAAACTGTTTTTT. It encodes CASSELWVAGDLEKLFF.

The chain is built from TRBV7-9 and TRBJ2-5; 8 nucleotides align to TRBD2. Germline values: CDR1 SEHNR, CDR2 FQNEAQ (reference sequence). CDR3 length: 14 amino acids. The trim removed 5 bases at V and 1 base at J, leaving 3 bases unmatched. The CDR3 DNA reads TGTGCCAGCAGCGAAACTAGCGGCCAAGAGACCCAGTACTTC. Its translation: CASSETSGQETQYF.

The V gene is TRBV7-2, the J gene TRBJ2-2; D is unclear. This CDR3 spans 14 amino acids. The germline V gene encodes CDR1 SGHTA and CDR2 FQGNSA. The V end was cut by 3 bases, the J end by 4 bases, with 9 bases between. CDR3 in amino acids: CASSFERSTGELFF. The DNA of the CDR3 is TGTGCCAGCAGCTTCGAAAGGAGCACCGGGGAGCTGTTTTTT.

V gene TRBV11-2 combines with J gene TRBJ1-2; 10 bases are shared with TRBD1. This CDR3 has 13 residues. Germline loops: CDR1 SGHAT, CDR2 FQNNGV. Losses at the gene ends were 5 bases for V and 8 bases for J; bases not matched to a gene: 5. In DNA, the CDR3 is TGTGCCAGCAGCCTCCGACAGGGGGCAGGCTACACCTTC. Translating it yields CASSLRQGAGYTF.

The chain carries TRBV2 and TRBJ1-1; D remains unclear. V was clipped by 5 bases and J by 2 bases, with 21 bases between them. The CDR3 covers 17 residues. Germline V gives CDR1 SNHLY, CDR2 FYNNEI. CDR3 DNA sequence: TGTGCCAGCAGTCCCTTGGGCCCGGGAAGGCCTAACACTGAAGCTTTCTTT. Amino acid sequence: CASSPLGPGRPNTEAFF.

This clone came up once. The rearrangement links TRBV10-3 to TRBJ2-1; TRBD2 matches at 10 bases. The CDR3 sequence is 14 residues long. From germline, CDR1 is ENHRY and CDR2 SYGVKD. The ends lost 9 bases at V and 1 base at J; junction bases unmatched: 3. CDR3 DNA: TGTGCCATTAAGCGGGGGGGGTCCTACAATGAGCAGTTCTTC. Amino acid sequence: CAIKRGGSYNEQFF.

The V gene is TRBV5-4, the J gene TRBJ2-7, with D perhaps matching TRBD1 (6 bases). V was cut by 2 bases and J by 2 bases, with 14 bases left in between. Germline loops: CDR1 SGHNT, CDR2 YYREEE (reference sequence). This CDR3 comprises 15 residues. CDR3: CASSFGQPTAYEQYF. The CDR3 bases are TGTGCCAGCAGCTTCGGACAGCCTACGGCCTACGAGCAGTACTTC.

This clone is a singleton in its sample. This rearrangement joins TRBV19 to TRBJ2-2; D is undetermined. CDR3 length: 15 residues. The ends were cut back, 5 bases at V and 6 bases at J, with 16 bases in the middle. Germline CDR1 LNHDA, CDR2 SQIVND (reference sequence). Written as DNA, the CDR3 is TGTGCCAGTAGTGCCCCTCGGCGGAGCTCCGGGGAGCTGTTTTTT. Translated: CASSAPRRSSGELFF.

This chain connects TRBV11-2 to TRBJ1-3, with no clear D. In germline, CDR1 is SGHAT, CDR2 FQNNGV. The CDR3 consists of 13 residues. V shed 4 bases and J shed 3 bases, with 7 bases lying between them. CDR3 loop: CASSSISGNTIYF. CDR3 in DNA: TGTGCCAGCAGCTCGATTAGTGGAAACACCATATATTTT.

Remarks on this clone: Its ends do not fully match the called genes, so a read error is possible. The chain has TRBV6-1 and TRBJ2-7; 7 bases line up with TRBD1. The length of the CDR3 is 14 residues. Germline V gene lookup returns CDR1 MNHNS and CDR2 SASEGT. CDR3 sequence: CASRNTGVSNEQYF. The CDR3 region has the DNA TGTGCCAGCAGGAACACAGGGGTCTCCAACGAGCAGTACTTC.